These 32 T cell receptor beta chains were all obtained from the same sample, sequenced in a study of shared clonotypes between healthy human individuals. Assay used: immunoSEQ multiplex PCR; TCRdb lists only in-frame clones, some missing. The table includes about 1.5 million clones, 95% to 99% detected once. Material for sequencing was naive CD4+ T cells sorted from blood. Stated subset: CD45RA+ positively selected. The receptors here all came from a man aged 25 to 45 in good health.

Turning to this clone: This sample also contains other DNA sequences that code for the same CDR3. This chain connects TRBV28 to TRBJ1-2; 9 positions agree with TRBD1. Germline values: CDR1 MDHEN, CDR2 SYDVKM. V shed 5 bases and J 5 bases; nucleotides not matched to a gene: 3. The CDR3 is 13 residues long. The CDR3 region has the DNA TGTGCCAGCAGTCTAGGACAGGGGTATGGCTACACCTTC. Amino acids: CASSLGQGYGYTF.

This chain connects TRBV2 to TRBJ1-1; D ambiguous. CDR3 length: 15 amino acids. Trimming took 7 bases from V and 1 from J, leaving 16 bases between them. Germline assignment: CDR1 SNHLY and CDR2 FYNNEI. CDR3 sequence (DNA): TGTGCCAGCATCTATGAGGGATCGGCGAACACTGAAGCTTTCTTT. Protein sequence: CASIYEGSANTEAFF. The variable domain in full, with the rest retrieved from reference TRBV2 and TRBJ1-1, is EPEVTQTPSHQVTQMGQEVILRCVPISNHLYFYWYRQILGQKVEFLVSFYNNEISEKSEIFDDQFSVERPDGSNFTLKIRSTKLEDSAMYFCASIYEGSANTEAFFGQGTRLTVV.

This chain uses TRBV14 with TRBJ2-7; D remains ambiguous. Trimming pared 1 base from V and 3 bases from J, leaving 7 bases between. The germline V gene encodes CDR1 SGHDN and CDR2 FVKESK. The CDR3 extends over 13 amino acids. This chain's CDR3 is CASSQGFIYEQYF. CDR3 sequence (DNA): TGTGCCAGCAGCCAAGGGTTCATCTACGAGCAGTACTTC. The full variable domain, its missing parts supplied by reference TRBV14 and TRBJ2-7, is EAGVTQFPSHSVIEKGQTVTLRCDPISGHDNLYWYRRVMGKEIKFLLHFVKESKQDESGMPNNRFLAERTGGTYSTLKVQPAELEDSGVYFCASSQGFIYEQYFGPGTRLTVT.

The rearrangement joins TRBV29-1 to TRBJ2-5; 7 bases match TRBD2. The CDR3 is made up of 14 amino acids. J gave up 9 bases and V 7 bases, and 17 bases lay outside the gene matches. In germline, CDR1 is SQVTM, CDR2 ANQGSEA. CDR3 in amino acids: CSAKDPQRGSPQYF. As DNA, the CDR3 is TGCAGCGCTAAGGACCCTCAGCGGGGCAGTCCCCAGTACTTC.

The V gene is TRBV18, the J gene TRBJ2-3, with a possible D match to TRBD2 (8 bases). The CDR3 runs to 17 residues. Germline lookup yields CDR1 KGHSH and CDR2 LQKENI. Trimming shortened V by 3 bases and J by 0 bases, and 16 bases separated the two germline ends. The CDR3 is CASSPREGARSTDTQYF. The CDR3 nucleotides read TGTGCCAGCTCACCCCGGGAGGGGGCGCGTAGCACAGATACGCAGTATTTT.

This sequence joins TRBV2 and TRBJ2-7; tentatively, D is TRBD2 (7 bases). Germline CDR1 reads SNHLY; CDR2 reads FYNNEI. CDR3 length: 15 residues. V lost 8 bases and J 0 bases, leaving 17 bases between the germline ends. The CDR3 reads CASRRGGLSSYEQYF. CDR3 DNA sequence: TGTGCCAGCCGGAGGGGGGGATTAAGCTCCTACGAGCAGTACTTC. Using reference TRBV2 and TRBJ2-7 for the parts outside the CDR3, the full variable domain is EPEVTQTPSHQVTQMGQEVILRCVPISNHLYFYWYRQILGQKVEFLVSFYNNEISEKSEIFDDQFSVERPDGSNFTLKIRSTKLEDSAMYFCASRRGGLSSYEQYFGPGTRLTVT.

CDR3 sequence reads: CASSLTSLRGSSYNEQFF. As DNA, the CDR3 is TGTGCCAGCAGCTTAACTTCCTTACGGGGGAGCTCCTACAATGAGCAGTTCTTC. The genes are TRBV7-3 and TRBJ2-1, with a weak D call TRBD2 (6 bases). CDR3 length equals 18 residues. Trimming took off 0 bases at V and 0 bases at J, with 15 bases between the two ends. Germline CDR1 reads SGHTA; CDR2 reads FQGTGA.

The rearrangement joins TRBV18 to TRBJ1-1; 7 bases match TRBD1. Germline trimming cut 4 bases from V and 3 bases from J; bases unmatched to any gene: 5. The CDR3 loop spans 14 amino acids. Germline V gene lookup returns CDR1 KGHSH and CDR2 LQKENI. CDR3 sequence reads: CASSRQGPYTEAFF. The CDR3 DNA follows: TGTGCCAGCTCACGACAGGGTCCCTACACTGAAGCTTTCTTT.

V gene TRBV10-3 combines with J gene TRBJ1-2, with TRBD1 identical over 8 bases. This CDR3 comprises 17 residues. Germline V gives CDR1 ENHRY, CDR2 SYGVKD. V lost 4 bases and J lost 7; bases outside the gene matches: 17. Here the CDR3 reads CAISGSGTGRRSAGYTF. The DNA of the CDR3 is TGTGCCATCAGTGGGTCGGGGACAGGTAGAAGGTCGGCTGGCTACACCTTC.

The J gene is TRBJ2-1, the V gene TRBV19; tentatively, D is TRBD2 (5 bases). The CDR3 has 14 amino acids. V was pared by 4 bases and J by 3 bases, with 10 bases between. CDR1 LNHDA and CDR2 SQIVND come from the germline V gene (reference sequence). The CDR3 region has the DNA TGTGCCAGTAGTACCCGGACTGTCTACAATGAGCAGTTCTTC. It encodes CASSTRTVYNEQFF.

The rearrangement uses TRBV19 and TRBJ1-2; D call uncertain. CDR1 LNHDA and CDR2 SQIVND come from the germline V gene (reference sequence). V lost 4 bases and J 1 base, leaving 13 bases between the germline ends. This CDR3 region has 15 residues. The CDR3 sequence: CASSTMTSSNYGYTF. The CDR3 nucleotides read TGTGCCAGTAGTACAATGACGTCGAGTAACTATGGCTACACCTTC.

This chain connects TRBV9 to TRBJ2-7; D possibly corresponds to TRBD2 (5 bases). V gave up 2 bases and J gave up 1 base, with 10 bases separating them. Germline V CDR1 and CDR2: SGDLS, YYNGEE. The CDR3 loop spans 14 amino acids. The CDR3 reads CASSVRDLSYEQYF. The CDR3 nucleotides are TGTGCCAGCAGCGTTCGGGATCTATCCTACGAGCAGTACTTC.

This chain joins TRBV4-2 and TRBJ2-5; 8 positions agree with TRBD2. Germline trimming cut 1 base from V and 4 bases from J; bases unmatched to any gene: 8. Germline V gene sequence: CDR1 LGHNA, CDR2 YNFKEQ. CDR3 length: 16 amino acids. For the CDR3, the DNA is TGTGCCAGCAGCCAAGGAGGTTCCGGACTAGCAGAGACCCAGTACTTC. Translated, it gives CASSQGGSGLAETQYF.

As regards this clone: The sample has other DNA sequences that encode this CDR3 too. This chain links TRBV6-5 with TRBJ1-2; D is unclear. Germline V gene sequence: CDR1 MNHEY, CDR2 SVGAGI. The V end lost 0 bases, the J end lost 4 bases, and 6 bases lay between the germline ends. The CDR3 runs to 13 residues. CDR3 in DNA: TGTGCCAGCAGTTACTCTGGGGTCTATGGCTACACCTTC. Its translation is CASSYSGVYGYTF.

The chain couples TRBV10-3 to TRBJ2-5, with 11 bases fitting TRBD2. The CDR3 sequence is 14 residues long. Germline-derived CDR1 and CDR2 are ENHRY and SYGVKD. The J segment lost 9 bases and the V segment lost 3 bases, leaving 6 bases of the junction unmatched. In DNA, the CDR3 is TGTGCCATCAGTGAAGTAGCGGGAGGGGTGGCCCAGTACTTC. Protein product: CAISEVAGGVAQYF.

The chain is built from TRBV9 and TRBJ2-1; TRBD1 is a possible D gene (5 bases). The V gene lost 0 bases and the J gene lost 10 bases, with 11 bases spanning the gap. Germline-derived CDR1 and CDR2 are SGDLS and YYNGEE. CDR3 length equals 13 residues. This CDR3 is CASSVVGASEQFF. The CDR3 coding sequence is TGTGCCAGCAGCGTAGTAGGGGCTTCCGAGCAGTTCTTC.

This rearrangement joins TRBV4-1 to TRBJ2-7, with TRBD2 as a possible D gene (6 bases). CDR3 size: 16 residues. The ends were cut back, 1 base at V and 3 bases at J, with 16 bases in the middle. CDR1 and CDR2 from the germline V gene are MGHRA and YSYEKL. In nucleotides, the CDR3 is TGCGCCAGCAGCCAAGGGATAGCGGTGCAGCTCTACGAGCAGTACTTC. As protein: CASSQGIAVQLYEQYF.

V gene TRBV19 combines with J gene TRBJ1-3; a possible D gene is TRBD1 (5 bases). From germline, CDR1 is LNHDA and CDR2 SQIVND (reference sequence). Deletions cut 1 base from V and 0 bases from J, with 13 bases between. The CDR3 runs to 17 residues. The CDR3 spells CASSIVARASSGNTIYF. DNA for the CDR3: TGTGCCAGTAGTATAGTGGCCAGGGCGAGCTCTGGAAACACCATATATTTT.

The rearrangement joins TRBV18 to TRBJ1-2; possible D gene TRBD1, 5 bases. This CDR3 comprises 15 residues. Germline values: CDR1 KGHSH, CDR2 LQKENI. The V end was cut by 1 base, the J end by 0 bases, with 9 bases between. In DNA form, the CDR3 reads TGTGCCAGCTCACCACAAATGGGGGCTAACTATGGCTACACCTTC. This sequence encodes CASSPQMGANYGYTF.

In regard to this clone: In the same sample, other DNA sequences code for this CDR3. The CDR3, as DNA: TGTGCCAGCAGTTTGGGGGGATATAGCAATCAGCCCCAGCATTTT. It yields the protein CASSLGGYSNQPQHF. This chain links TRBV28 with TRBJ1-5; D may be TRBD1 (5 bases). The CDR3 is 15 residues long. Per germline, CDR1 MDHEN and CDR2 SYDVKM. V lost 3 bases, J lost 0 bases, and 9 bases lay in between.

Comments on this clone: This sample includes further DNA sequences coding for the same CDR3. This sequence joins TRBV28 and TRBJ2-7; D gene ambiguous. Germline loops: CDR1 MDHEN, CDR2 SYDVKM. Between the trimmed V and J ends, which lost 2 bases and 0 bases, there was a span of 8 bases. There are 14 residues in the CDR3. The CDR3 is CASSLGQSSYEQYF. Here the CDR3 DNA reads TGTGCCAGCAGTTTAGGTCAGAGCTCCTACGAGCAGTACTTC. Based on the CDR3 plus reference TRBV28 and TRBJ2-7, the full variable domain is DVKVTQSSRYLVKRTGEKVFLECVQDMDHENMFWYRQDPGLGLRLIYFSYDVKMKEKGDIPEGYSVSREKKERFSLILESASTNQTSMYLCASSLGQSSYEQYFGPGTRLTVT.

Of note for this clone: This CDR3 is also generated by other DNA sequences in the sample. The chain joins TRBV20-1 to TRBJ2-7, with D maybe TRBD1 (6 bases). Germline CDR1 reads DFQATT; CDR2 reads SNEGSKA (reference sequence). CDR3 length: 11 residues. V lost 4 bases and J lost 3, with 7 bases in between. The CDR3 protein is CSATTGYEQYF. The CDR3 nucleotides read TGCAGTGCTACGACAGGCTACGAGCAGTACTTC.

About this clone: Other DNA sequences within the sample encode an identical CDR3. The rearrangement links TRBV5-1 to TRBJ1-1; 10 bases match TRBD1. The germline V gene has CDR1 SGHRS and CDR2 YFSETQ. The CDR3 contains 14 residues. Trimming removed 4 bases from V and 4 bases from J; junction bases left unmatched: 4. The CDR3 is CASSRDRGSTEAFF. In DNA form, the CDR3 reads TGCGCCAGCAGCAGGGACAGGGGTAGCACTGAAGCTTTCTTT.

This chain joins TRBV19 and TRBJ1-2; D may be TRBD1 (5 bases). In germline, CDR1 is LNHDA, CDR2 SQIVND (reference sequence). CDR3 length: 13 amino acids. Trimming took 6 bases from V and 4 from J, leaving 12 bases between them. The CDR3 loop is CASRPGPAYGYTF. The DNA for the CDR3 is TGTGCCAGTAGGCCGGGGCCTGCCTATGGCTACACCTTC. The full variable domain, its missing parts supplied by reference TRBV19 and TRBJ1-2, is DGGITQSPKYLFRKEGQNVTLSCEQNLNHDAMYWYRQDPGQGLRLIYYSQIVNDFQKGDIAEGYSVSREKKESFPLTVTSAQKNPTAFYLCASRPGPAYGYTFGSGTRLTVV.

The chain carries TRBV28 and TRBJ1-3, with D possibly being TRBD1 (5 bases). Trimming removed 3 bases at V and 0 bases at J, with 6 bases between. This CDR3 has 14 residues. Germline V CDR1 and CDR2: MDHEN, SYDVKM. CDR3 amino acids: CASSFGHSGNTIYF. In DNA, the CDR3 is TGTGCCAGCAGTTTCGGACACTCTGGAAACACCATATATTTT.

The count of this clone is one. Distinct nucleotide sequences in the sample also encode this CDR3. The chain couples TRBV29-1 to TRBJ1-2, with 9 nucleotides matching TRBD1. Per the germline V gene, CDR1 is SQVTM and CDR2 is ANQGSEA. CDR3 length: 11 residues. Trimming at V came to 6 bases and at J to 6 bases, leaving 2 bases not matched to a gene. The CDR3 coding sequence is TGCAGCGTGACAGGGGGTGATGGCTACACCTTC. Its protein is CSVTGGDGYTF.

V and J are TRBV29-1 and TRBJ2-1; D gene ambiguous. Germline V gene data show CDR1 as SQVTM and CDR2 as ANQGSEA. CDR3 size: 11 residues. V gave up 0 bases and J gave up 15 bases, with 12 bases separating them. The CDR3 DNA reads TGCAGCGTTGAAGAGGAAAACGGCTGGTTCTTC. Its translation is CSVEEENGWFF.

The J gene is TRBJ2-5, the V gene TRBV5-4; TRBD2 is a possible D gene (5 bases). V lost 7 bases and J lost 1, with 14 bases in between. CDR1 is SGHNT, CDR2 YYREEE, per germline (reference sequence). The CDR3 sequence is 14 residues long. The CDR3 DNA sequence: TGTGCCAGCGCTAGCACTAGAAGCCAAGAGACCCAGTACTTC. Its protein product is CASASTRSQETQYF.

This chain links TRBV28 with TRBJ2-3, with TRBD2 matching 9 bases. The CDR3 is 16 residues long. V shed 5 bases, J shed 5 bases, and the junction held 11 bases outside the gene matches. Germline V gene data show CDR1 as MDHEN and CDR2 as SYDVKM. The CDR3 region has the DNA TGTGCCAGCAGTCTCCAGAGGGCGGGAGGGGTAGATACGCAGTATTTT. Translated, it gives CASSLQRAGGVDTQYF.

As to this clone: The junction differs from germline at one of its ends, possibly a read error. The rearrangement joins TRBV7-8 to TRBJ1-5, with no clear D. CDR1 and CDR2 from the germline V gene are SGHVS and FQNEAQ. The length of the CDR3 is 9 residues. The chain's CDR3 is CASSQPQHF. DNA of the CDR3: TGTGCCAGCAGTCAGCCCCAGCATTTT.

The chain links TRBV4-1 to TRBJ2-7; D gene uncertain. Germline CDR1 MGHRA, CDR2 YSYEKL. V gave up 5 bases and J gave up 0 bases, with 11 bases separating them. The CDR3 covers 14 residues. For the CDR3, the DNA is TGCGCCAGCAGCAGGAGATCCACCTCCTACGAGCAGTACTTC. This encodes CASSRRSTSYEQYF.

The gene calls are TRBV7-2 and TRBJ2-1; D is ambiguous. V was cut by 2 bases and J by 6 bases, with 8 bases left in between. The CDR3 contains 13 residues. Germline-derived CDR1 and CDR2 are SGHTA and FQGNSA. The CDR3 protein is CASSLSESNEQFF. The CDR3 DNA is TGTGCCAGCAGCTTAAGCGAGAGCAATGAGCAGTTCTTC. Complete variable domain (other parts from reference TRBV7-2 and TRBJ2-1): GAGVSQSPSNKVTEKGKDVELRCDPISGHTALYWYRQSLGQGLEFLIYFQGNSAPDKSGLPSDRFSAERTGGSVSTLTIQRTQQEDSAVYLCASSLSESNEQFFGPGTRLTVL.